These T cell receptor beta chains were read from a single sample in a study of T-cell memory formation after mild COVID-19. TCRdb re-derived calls from the 5' RACE reads in MiXCR, one entry per CDR3 protein. The repertoire has roughly 42,000 distinct CDR3 sequences, roughly 8% of them found once; the top ten carry about 1.5%. Specimen: PBMCs or a T cell subset sorted from them (not recorded which). The receptors stem from a young man who had mild COVID-19 (a few samples of this study predate the infection). Cell type and time point are not known. The CDR3 runs from the conserved cysteine through the conserved F or W. The order of the fields is D gene, V gene, clone size, J gene, CDR3 DNA, CDR3 protein. A D gene is named only where the DNA matches it firmly. Only some rows state a clone size, as once, few, many or a class for expanded clones.

D gene: NA; V gene: TRBV7-6; clone size: few; J gene: TRBJ2-5; CDR3 DNA: TGTGCCAGCAGCTTGGCACTTCAAGAGACCCAGTACTTC; CDR3 protein: CASSLALQETQYF
D gene: TRBD1; V gene: TRBV7-2; clone size: few; J gene: TRBJ1-5; CDR3 DNA: TGTGCCAGCAGCTTTAGGACAGGGGCTCCTCAGCCCCAGCATTTT; CDR3 protein: CASSFRTGAPQPQHF
D gene: TRBD2; V gene: TRBV7-9; clone size: many; J gene: TRBJ2-7; CDR3 DNA: TGTGCCAGCAGCGGAGGGGGAGCGGGGGCGGCCTACGAGCAGTACTTC; CDR3 protein: CASSGGGAGAAYEQYF
D gene: NA; V gene: TRBV5-5; clone size: NA; J gene: TRBJ2-2; CDR3 DNA: TGTGCCAGCAGCTGGGGGGCGCTGGGCGGGGAGCTGTTTTTT; CDR3 protein: CASSWGALGGELFF
D gene: NA; V gene: TRBV2; clone size: many; J gene: TRBJ2-3; CDR3 DNA: TGTGCCAGCAGACAGGGCCGTGAAGATACGCAGTATTTT; CDR3 protein: CASRQGREDTQYF
D gene: NA; V gene: TRBV28; clone size: few; J gene: TRBJ1-2; CDR3 DNA: TGTGCCAGCAGTTATACAGGGCTTAACTATGGCTACACCTTC; CDR3 protein: CASSYTGLNYGYTF
D gene: NA; V gene: TRBV2; clone size: few; J gene: TRBJ1-5; CDR3 DNA: TGTGCCAGCAGTGCTTTGGCCTGGACAGCCGATTATAGCAATCAGCCCCAGCATTTT; CDR3 protein: CASSALAWTADYSNQPQHF
D gene: TRBD1; V gene: TRBV18; clone size: NA; J gene: TRBJ1-1; CDR3 DNA: TGTGCCAGCTCACCTAAGACAGGGGATGGGAACACTGAAGCTTTCTTT; CDR3 protein: CASSPKTGDGNTEAFF
D gene: NA; V gene: TRBV7-2; clone size: few; J gene: TRBJ2-1; CDR3 DNA: TGTGCCAGCAGCCAGAACCGGGATTATCATGAGCAGTTCTTC; CDR3 protein: CASSQNRDYHEQFF
D gene: TRBD2; V gene: TRBV7-9; clone size: NA; J gene: TRBJ2-5; CDR3 DNA: TGTGCCAGCAGCTACCTCGGCGGGGGAGAGACCCAGTACTTC; CDR3 protein: CASSYLGGGETQYF
D gene: NA; V gene: TRBV27; clone size: NA; J gene: TRBJ2-5; CDR3 DNA: TGTGCCAGCAGGACCCGACAAGAGACCCAGTACTTC; CDR3 protein: CASRTRQETQYF
D gene: NA; V gene: TRBV12-3/TRBV12-4; clone size: many; J gene: TRBJ2-5; CDR3 DNA: TGTGCCAGCAGTTTAAGGTCAGGGTACCAAGAGACCCAGTACTTC; CDR3 protein: CASSLRSGYQETQYF
D gene: NA; V gene: TRBV5-1; clone size: few; J gene: TRBJ1-2; CDR3 DNA: TGCGCCAGCAGCCCTCCCGGGGCAGGACCCCTTAACTATGGCTACACCTTC; CDR3 protein: CASSPPGAGPLNYGYTF
D gene: TRBD1; V gene: TRBV11-2; clone size: many; J gene: TRBJ1-4; CDR3 DNA: TGTGCCAGCAGCTCCCGTGCCGGGACAGAGTTTAGGGAAAAACTGTTTTTT; CDR3 protein: CASSSRAGTEFREKLFF
D gene: TRBD2; V gene: TRBV27; clone size: few; J gene: TRBJ2-3; CDR3 DNA: TGTGCCAGCAGTTCCTTAGCGGGGGGGCTCACAGATACGCAGTATTTT; CDR3 protein: CASSSLAGGLTDTQYF
D gene: NA; V gene: TRBV20-1; clone size: NA; J gene: TRBJ1-3; CDR3 DNA: TGCAGTGCTAGCGGCACTAGCTCTGGAAACACCATATATTTT; CDR3 protein: CSASGTSSGNTIYF
D gene: TRBD2; V gene: TRBV19; clone size: few; J gene: TRBJ2-5; CDR3 DNA: TGTGCCAGTAGTATAGTCCAGGGAGGGGAGACCCAGTACTTC; CDR3 protein: CASSIVQGGETQYF
D gene: TRBD2; V gene: TRBV5-4; clone size: few; J gene: TRBJ2-3; CDR3 DNA: TGTGCCAGCAGCAGGCTGGGACTAGCGGGGGGGGCCAGCACAGATACGCAGTATTTT; CDR3 protein: CASSRLGLAGGASTDTQYF
D gene: NA; V gene: TRBV5-1; clone size: few; J gene: TRBJ1-2; CDR3 DNA: TGCGCCAGCGCGAGTATCGGTACGAATGGCTACACCTTC; CDR3 protein: CASASIGTNGYTF
D gene: NA; V gene: TRBV9; clone size: NA; J gene: TRBJ2-6; CDR3 DNA: TGTGCCAGCAGCGTCGACAGCTCTGGGGCCAACGTCCTGACTTTC; CDR3 protein: CASSVDSSGANVLTF
D gene: TRBD2; V gene: TRBV5-1; clone size: many; J gene: TRBJ2-3; CDR3 DNA: TGCGCCAGCAGCTTCGGGGGGGCTGCAGATACGCAGTATTTT; CDR3 protein: CASSFGGAADTQYF
D gene: NA; V gene: TRBV7-2; clone size: medium-sized; J gene: TRBJ2-7; CDR3 DNA: TGTGCCAGCAGCGACCGGAGGGAGCGCGAGCAGTACTTC; CDR3 protein: CASSDRREREQYF
D gene: NA; V gene: TRBV5-1; clone size: many; J gene: TRBJ2-3; CDR3 DNA: TGCGCCAGCAGCTCCTACACAGATACGCAGTATTTT; CDR3 protein: CASSSYTDTQYF
D gene: NA; V gene: TRBV9; clone size: NA; J gene: TRBJ2-7; CDR3 DNA: TGTGCCAGCAGCGTCGGCCCGGGGGCCCACGAGCAGTACTTC; CDR3 protein: CASSVGPGAHEQYF
D gene: NA; V gene: TRBV2; clone size: NA; J gene: TRBJ2-7; CDR3 DNA: TGTGCCAGCAATGAGCCGAGCCCCTACGAGCAGTACTTC; CDR3 protein: CASNEPSPYEQYF
D gene: NA; V gene: TRBV12-3/TRBV12-4; clone size: many; J gene: TRBJ2-3; CDR3 DNA: TGTGCCAGCAGTGTGACGGGTGGACCAGATACGCAGTATTTT; CDR3 protein: CASSVTGGPDTQYF
D gene: NA; V gene: TRBV7-3; clone size: NA; J gene: TRBJ2-5; CDR3 DNA: TGTGCCAGCAGCTCACGGAGAGAAGAGACCCAGTACTTC; CDR3 protein: CASSSRREETQYF
D gene: NA; V gene: TRBV10-3; clone size: few; J gene: TRBJ2-6; CDR3 DNA: TGTGCCATCAGTGGGACCCGAGACTCTGGGGCCAACGTCCTGACTTTC; CDR3 protein: CAISGTRDSGANVLTF
D gene: NA; V gene: TRBV20-1; clone size: few; J gene: TRBJ2-1; CDR3 DNA: TGCAGTGCCCCGAGAAGCACGGCCAACAGCGAGCAGTTCTTC; CDR3 protein: CSAPRSTANSEQFF
D gene: TRBD2; V gene: TRBV7-2; clone size: medium-sized; J gene: TRBJ2-3; CDR3 DNA: TGTGCCAGCAAGTCCGGGACTACCGTATGGCAGTATTTT; CDR3 protein: CASKSGTTVWQYF
D gene: NA; V gene: TRBV7-2; clone size: NA; J gene: TRBJ1-3; CDR3 DNA: TGTGCCAGCAGCCCGAGGGGGGCTGGAAACACCATATATTTT; CDR3 protein: CASSPRGAGNTIYF
D gene: NA; V gene: TRBV6-5; clone size: few; J gene: TRBJ1-4; CDR3 DNA: TGTGCCAGCAGTTACTCTTGGGGGTCTAATGAAAAACTGTTTTTT; CDR3 protein: CASSYSWGSNEKLFF
D gene: NA; V gene: TRBV7-2; clone size: few; J gene: TRBJ2-5; CDR3 DNA: TGTGCCAGCAGCACGACGGTGGGGGAGACCCAGTACTTC; CDR3 protein: CASSTTVGETQYF
D gene: NA; V gene: TRBV5-1; clone size: many; J gene: TRBJ2-3; CDR3 DNA: TGCGCCAGCAGCTTGGTGTCGCCAGATACGCAGTATTTT; CDR3 protein: CASSLVSPDTQYF
D gene: TRBD1; V gene: TRBV7-9; clone size: NA; J gene: TRBJ1-2; CDR3 DNA: TGTGCCAGCAGCTCATTCCGGGACAGTTATGGCTACACCTTC; CDR3 protein: CASSSFRDSYGYTF
D gene: NA; V gene: TRBV7-7; clone size: many; J gene: TRBJ2-5; CDR3 DNA: TGTGCTAGCAGCTTTAGGCAATTTCAAGAGACCCAGTACTTC; CDR3 protein: CASSFRQFQETQYF
D gene: TRBD2; V gene: TRBV7-8; clone size: few; J gene: TRBJ2-7; CDR3 DNA: TGTGCCAGCACCCAACGGAGGCTAGCGGGGGGCCGGCAGTACTTC; CDR3 protein: CASTQRRLAGGRQYF
D gene: NA; V gene: TRBV4-3; clone size: many; J gene: TRBJ2-2; CDR3 DNA: TGCGCCAGCAGCCAAGTCGGCAGGGCCACCGGGGAGCTGTTTTTT; CDR3 protein: CASSQVGRATGELFF
D gene: TRBD1; V gene: TRBV7-2; clone size: many; J gene: TRBJ2-2; CDR3 DNA: TGTGCCAGCAGCTTTACAGGGGCGAGGACCGGGGAGCTGTTTTTT; CDR3 protein: CASSFTGARTGELFF
D gene: TRBD2; V gene: TRBV19; clone size: NA; J gene: TRBJ2-1; CDR3 DNA: TGTGCCCCGAGCCCCCAGCGGGGGGGACAAAGCTCCTACAATGAGCAGTTCTTC; CDR3 protein: CAPSPQRGGQSSYNEQFF
D gene: NA; V gene: TRBV7-9; clone size: NA; J gene: TRBJ1-1; CDR3 DNA: TGTGCCAGCAGCTCCCAGGCTATCCAAGGCACTGAAGCTTTCTTT; CDR3 protein: CASSSQAIQGTEAFF
D gene: TRBD2; V gene: TRBV9; clone size: NA; J gene: TRBJ2-5; CDR3 DNA: TGTGCCAGCAGCGTAGAGCCGGGGGGAGAGACCCAGTACTTC; CDR3 protein: CASSVEPGGETQYF
D gene: NA; V gene: TRBV19; clone size: NA; J gene: TRBJ2-4; CDR3 DNA: TGTGCCAGTAGTCCCGGCAACATTCAGTACTTC; CDR3 protein: CASSPGNIQYF
D gene: TRBD1; V gene: TRBV12-3/TRBV12-4; clone size: many; J gene: TRBJ2-5; CDR3 DNA: TGTGCCAGCAGTTTAGGGGACAGCCAAGAGACCCAGTACTTC; CDR3 protein: CASSLGDSQETQYF
D gene: NA; V gene: TRBV5-1; clone size: NA; J gene: TRBJ1-2; CDR3 DNA: TGCGCCAGCAGCTTGGAAGGATCCTATGGCTACACCTTC; CDR3 protein: CASSLEGSYGYTF
D gene: TRBD1; V gene: TRBV18; clone size: NA; J gene: TRBJ1-2; CDR3 DNA: TGTGCCAGCTCACATGACAGGGGGGCCAACTATGGCTACACCTTC; CDR3 protein: CASSHDRGANYGYTF